These 28 T cell receptor beta chains were sequenced from one sample in a study of blood T cell repertoires in COVID-19 (dated by TCRdb to the early 2020s). The library was made by the immunoSEQ multiplex PCR assay. TCRdb holds this immuneACCESS table with in-frame rearrangements only. Some clones are missing; in checked studies, unresolved V genes explain under half, and the rest has no known cause. The sample table lists some 200,000 clones, around nine tenths of them with a count of one. Together, the top ten hold under 6.5% of the sample. Sequences were obtained from peripheral blood. The receptors were gathered from a man aged 40-50 years with active or convalescent COVID-19.

The V gene is TRBV30, the J gene TRBJ2-3; 10 bases line up with TRBD2. V lost 3 bases and J lost 5; bases outside the gene matches: 8. The CDR3 contains 15 residues. Looked up from germline, CDR1 is GTSNPN and CDR2 is SVGIG (reference sequence). The CDR3: CAWRSGRAQGDTQYF. In nucleotides, the CDR3 is TGTGCCTGGAGGAGCGGGAGGGCCCAGGGAGATACGCAGTATTTT. Drawing the rest from reference TRBV30 and TRBJ2-3, the complete variable domain is SQTIHQWPATLVQPVGSPLSLECTVEGTSNPNLYWYRQAAGRGLQLLFYSVGIGQISSEVPQNLSASRPQDRQFILSSKKLLLSDSGFYLCAWRSGRAQGDTQYFGPGTRLTVL.

This chain connects TRBV7-9 to TRBJ2-2; no clear D gene. V was clipped by 5 bases and J by 2 bases, with 3 bases between them. Germline loops: CDR1 SEHNR, CDR2 FQNEAQ (reference sequence). The CDR3 is 12 amino acids. CDR3 sequence reads: CASSPNTGELFF. The CDR3 DNA follows: TGTGCCAGCAGCCCAAACACCGGGGAGCTGTTTTTT.

The genes are TRBV5-5 and TRBJ1-1; no clear D gene. Trimming stripped 0 bases from V and 1 base from J, with 7 bases between. This CDR3 is 14 amino acids long. The germline CDR1 and CDR2 sequences are SGHKS and YYEKEE (reference sequence). CDR3 region: CASSLVDPNTEAFF. The CDR3 coding sequence is TGTGCCAGCAGCTTGGTAGATCCGAACACTGAAGCTTTCTTT.

The V call is TRBV4-1, the J call TRBJ1-5, with D possibly matching TRBD1 (6 bases). V was clipped by 4 bases and J by 6 bases, with 16 bases between them. Germline V CDR1 and CDR2: MGHRA, YSYEKL. The CDR3 is made up of 15 amino acids. DNA of the CDR3: TGCGCCAGCAGCCCAAACAGGGATATCCGTCAGCCCCAGCATTTT. Amino acids: CASSPNRDIRQPQHF.

DNA of the CDR3: TGTGCCAGCAGTTTCGGGACTAGCGGCTACGAGCAGTACTTC. It specifies CASSFGTSGYEQYF. V gene TRBV28 combines with J gene TRBJ2-7; 11 bases line up with TRBD2. Trimming at V came to 3 bases and at J to 3 bases, leaving 1 base not matched to a gene. Germline V gene sequence: CDR1 MDHEN, CDR2 SYDVKM. The CDR3 totals 14 residues.

The chain joins TRBV19 to TRBJ2-3, with D possibly matching TRBD2 (5 bases). The V gene lost 5 bases and the J gene lost 3 bases, with 12 bases spanning the gap. CDR3 length: 14 residues. The germline gives CDR1 LNHDA, CDR2 SQIVND (reference sequence). The CDR3 DNA sequence: TGTGCCAGTAGTGTCGGACTTGGGACAGATACGCAGTATTTT. It yields the protein CASSVGLGTDTQYF.

The chain joins TRBV2 to TRBJ2-1; possibly TRBD2 for D (5 bases). This CDR3 has 15 amino acids. Germline V gene data show CDR1 as SNHLY and CDR2 as FYNNEI. V was clipped by 3 bases and J by 4 bases, with 13 bases between them. The CDR3 loop is CASSESPWRYNEQFF. CDR3 bases: TGTGCCAGCAGTGAGTCCCCATGGAGGTACAATGAGCAGTTCTTC.

This chain uses TRBV5-1 with TRBJ2-7, with D possibly being TRBD2 (6 bases). V lost 0 bases, J lost 5 bases, and 12 bases lay in between. The CDR3 runs to 14 residues. CDR1 and CDR2 (germline): SGHRS, YFSETQ. This CDR3 is CASSLGREFNEQYF. The CDR3 bases are TGCGCCAGCAGCTTGGGGAGGGAGTTCAACGAGCAGTACTTC.

The rearrangement joins TRBV6-1 to TRBJ2-3; D possibly corresponds to TRBD1 (5 bases). Deletions cut 1 base from V and 1 base from J, with 9 bases between. Germline CDR1 MNHNS, CDR2 SASEGT. This CDR3 region has 15 residues. The CDR3 DNA is TGTGCCAGCAGTGAAGGGATACAGGGCACAGATACGCAGTATTTT. Translating it yields CASSEGIQGTDTQYF.

This clone has just one count. The chain combines TRBV29-1 with TRBJ2-7, with 8 bases lining up with TRBD1. The CDR3 runs to 15 residues. The V gene's germline CDR1 is SQVTM and CDR2 ANQGSEA. Trimming at V came to 7 bases and at J to 5 bases, leaving 16 bases not matched to a gene. CDR3 in amino acids: CSAWDPGTGKHEQYF. The CDR3 DNA reads TGCAGCGCATGGGACCCCGGGACAGGCAAGCACGAGCAGTACTTC.

The chain links TRBV12-3 or TRBV12-4 to TRBJ1-1; D is unclear. The CDR3 contains 13 residues. The ends were cut back, 5 bases at V and 1 base at J, with 8 bases in the middle. The CDR3, as DNA: TGTGCCAGCAGTCAACTACAGAACACTGAAGCTTTCTTT. Residues: CASSQLQNTEAFF.

The chain has TRBV28 and TRBJ1-3; D is uncertain. The CDR3 sequence is 15 residues long. CDR1 is MDHEN, CDR2 SYDVKM, per germline. Trimming took 2 bases from V and 0 from J, leaving 8 bases between them. The CDR3 loop is CASSLPGSSGNTIYF. In DNA, the CDR3 is TGTGCCAGCAGTTTACCGGGGAGCTCTGGAAACACCATATATTTT.

The table lists this clone with a count of one. J is TRBJ2-4 and V is TRBV9, with 9 bases aligning to TRBD1. Germline CDR1 SGDLS, CDR2 YYNGEE. With 3 bases clipped from V and 0 bases from J, the junction kept 1 base outside the gene matches. The CDR3 contains 15 residues. DNA for the CDR3: TGTGCCAGCAGCGCGGACAGGGGAGCCAAAAACATTCAGTACTTC. It encodes CASSADRGAKNIQYF.

The rearrangement joins TRBV7-3 to TRBJ2-2; 8 positions agree with TRBD1. The CDR3 sequence is 16 residues long. Germline assignment: CDR1 SGHTA and CDR2 FQGTGA. V lost 4 bases, J lost 4 bases, and 8 bases stayed unmatched. The CDR3 coding sequence is TGTGCCAGCAGCTCCCGGACAGGGATAAGCACCGGGGAGCTGTTTTTT. Residues: CASSSRTGISTGELFF.

The chain couples TRBV25-1 to TRBJ1-6; TRBD1 aligns across 9 bases. V lost 5 bases to trimming and J lost 3 bases; unmatched junction nucleotides: 8. The V gene's germline CDR1 is MGHDK and CDR2 SYGVNS. CDR3 length equals 17 residues. DNA for the CDR3: TGTGCCAGCAGTCCCGGGACAGGGTCGTTCTATAATTCACCCCTCCACTTT. Protein: CASSPGTGSFYNSPLHF.

In its sample, this clone was seen once. The rearrangement links TRBV15 to TRBJ1-3; tentative D call: TRBD1 (6 bases). V was shortened by 0 bases and J by 2 bases, with 14 bases between the two germline ends. Germline CDR1 reads LNHNV; CDR2 reads YYDKDF (reference sequence). The CDR3 sequence is 17 residues long. CDR3 amino acids: CATSREYGQMTGNTIYF. The CDR3 DNA reads as TGTGCCACCAGCAGAGAATACGGACAGATGACTGGAAACACCATATATTTT.

V is TRBV5-1 and J is TRBJ2-1; 7 positions agree with TRBD2. Germline lookup yields CDR1 SGHRS and CDR2 YFSETQ. V trimming: 4 bases; J trimming: 9 bases; junction bases outside the gene matches: 10. This CDR3 comprises 14 residues. The CDR3 region is CASSRLAFGPEQFF. Here the CDR3 DNA reads TGCGCCAGCAGCAGACTAGCTTTTGGCCCTGAGCAGTTCTTC.

This clone was recorded a few times. The chain employs TRBV9 and TRBJ2-1; the D gene is possibly TRBD2 (6 bases). Trimming pared 2 bases from V and 9 bases from J, leaving 15 bases between. Germline CDR1 reads SGDLS; CDR2 reads YYNGEE. CDR3 length: 14 amino acids. CDR3 in DNA: TGTGCCAGCAGCGTCGGGACTCCCGCGCTTGAGCAGTTCTTC. Translated: CASSVGTPALEQFF.

The J gene is TRBJ2-5, the V gene TRBV11-2; a possible D gene is TRBD1 (6 bases). Germline lookup yields CDR1 SGHAT and CDR2 FQNNGV. The CDR3 runs 13 residues. Trimming took 5 bases from V and 2 from J, leaving 9 bases between them. CDR3 sequence reads: CASSLGQQETQYF. The CDR3 DNA sequence: TGTGCCAGCAGCCTTGGACAGCAAGAGACCCAGTACTTC. The whole variable domain, remainder taken from reference TRBV11-2 and TRBJ2-5, is EAGVAQSPRYKIIEKRQSVAFWCNPISGHATLYWYQQILGQGPKLLIQFQNNGVVDDSQLPKDRFSAERLKGVDSTLKIQPAKLEDSAVYLCASSLGQQETQYFGPGTRLLVL.

The CDR3 reads CASMSRGEMNTEAFF. In DNA, the CDR3 is TGTGCCAGCATGTCCAGGGGCGAAATGAACACTGAAGCTTTCTTT. The chain uses TRBV6-5 and TRBJ1-1; TRBD1 might be the D (6 bases). Looked up from germline, CDR1 is MNHEY and CDR2 is SVGAGI. Trimming took 7 bases from V and 0 from J, leaving 15 bases between them. The CDR3 totals 15 residues.

The genes are TRBV18 and TRBJ1-5; D possibly corresponds to TRBD1 (5 bases). The germline CDR1 and CDR2 sequences are KGHSH and LQKENI. The V end was cut by 3 bases, the J end by 6 bases, with 18 bases between. The CDR3 is 16 residues long. CDR3: CASSPPGGKGGQPQHF. The DNA for the CDR3 is TGTGCCAGCTCACCGCCGGGGGGTAAGGGCGGTCAGCCCCAGCATTTT.

The rearrangement links TRBV9 to TRBJ2-1; TRBD1 matches 7 bases. The ends lost 3 bases at V and 9 bases at J; junction bases unmatched: 9. The CDR3 is 14 amino acids. CDR1 and CDR2 from the germline V gene are SGDLS and YYNGEE. In DNA, the CDR3 is TGTGCCAGCAGCGGAGGGACAGTCGGCCCTGAGCAGTTCTTC. Translating gives CASSGGTVGPEQFF.

The chain couples TRBV30 to TRBJ1-3; the D is unclear. Per the germline V gene, CDR1 is GTSNPN and CDR2 is SVGIG (reference sequence). The ends were cut back, 3 bases at V and 0 bases at J, with 9 bases in the middle. CDR3 length equals 14 residues. The CDR3 loop reads CAWRTDRSGNTIYF. In DNA, the CDR3 is TGTGCCTGGAGAACAGACCGCTCTGGAAACACCATATATTTT.

This clone appeared once. The rearrangement joins TRBV5-4 to TRBJ2-5; D is perhaps TRBD1 (5 bases). The CDR3 runs 14 residues. V shed 2 bases and J shed 2 bases, with 10 bases lying between them. Looked up from germline, CDR1 is SGHNT and CDR2 is YYREEE (reference sequence). CDR3 nucleotide sequence: TGTGCCAGCAGCTTCGTACGACAGCAAGAGACCCAGTACTTC. It codes for CASSFVRQQETQYF.

V and J are TRBV19 and TRBJ2-7, with 14 bases fitting TRBD2. The CDR3 extends over 16 amino acids. Germline CDR1 LNHDA, CDR2 SQIVND (reference sequence). V shed 4 bases, J shed 3 bases, and the junction held 5 bases outside the gene matches. The CDR3 nucleotides read TGTGCCAGTAGTACCCGGACTAGCGGGGGGAACTACGAGCAGTACTTC. Translated: CASSTRTSGGNYEQYF. Complete variable domain (other parts from reference TRBV19 and TRBJ2-7): DGGITQSPKYLFRKEGQNVTLSCEQNLNHDAMYWYRQDPGQGLRLIYYSQIVNDFQKGDIAEGYSVSREKKESFPLTVTSAQKNPTAFYLCASSTRTSGGNYEQYFGPGTRLTVT.

V gene TRBV7-9 combines with J gene TRBJ2-7; 13 nucleotides match TRBD2. V shed 8 bases, J shed 4 bases, and the junction held 8 bases outside the gene matches. There are 15 residues in the CDR3. Germline V gene lookup returns CDR1 SEHNR and CDR2 FQNEAQ (reference sequence). CDR3 region: CASRTSGGLGYEQYF. The CDR3 nucleotides read TGTGCCAGCCGGACTAGCGGGGGACTAGGTTACGAGCAGTACTTC. Combining the CDR3 with reference TRBV7-9 and TRBJ2-7 gives the whole variable domain DTGVSQNPRHKITKRGQNVTFRCDPISEHNRLYWYRQTLGQGPEFLTYFQNEAQLEKSRLLSDRFSAERPKGSFSTLEIQRTEQGDSAMYLCASRTSGGLGYEQYFGPGTRLTVT.

This chain links TRBV19 with TRBJ1-1, with unresolved D. V was cut by 8 bases and J by 3 bases, with 19 bases left in between. Germline values: CDR1 LNHDA, CDR2 SQIVND (reference sequence). CDR3 length: 15 residues. CDR3 sequence: CASCSGVLADTEAFF. Written as DNA, the CDR3 is TGTGCCAGTTGCTCCGGGGTACTAGCAGACACTGAAGCTTTCTTT.

This chain joins TRBV6-5 and TRBJ2-3, with D tentatively TRBD2 (6 bases). This CDR3 has 15 amino acids. Trimming cost V 0 bases and J 1 base, with 8 bases left between them. Germline CDR1 is MNHEY and CDR2 is SVGAGI. CDR3 in amino acids: CASSYSGTRTDTQYF. The CDR3, as DNA: TGTGCCAGCAGTTACTCCGGGACTCGCACAGATACGCAGTATTTT.